This T cell receptor beta chain was sequenced during a study of blood T cell repertoires in COVID-19. Study information: PBMCs, B-cell-depleted T cells, or T cells provided the cDNA or gDNA that made up the material.

Generated by immunoSEQ multiplex PCR, the TCRdb table keeps only in-frame clones and is missing some. Found here are a few hundred thousand clones, 83% of them singletons; the top ten hold over 4.5%. The CDR3 length is 13 residues. V was shortened by 3 bases and J by 8 bases, with 11 bases between the two germline ends. This clone appeared a few times. The sample taken for sequencing was peripheral blood. The chain combines TRBV12-3 or TRBV12-4 with TRBJ2-1, with D hard to call. This clonotype was obtained from a man aged 55 to 70 who had recovered from COVID-19. Here the CDR3 reads CASSFPSKHEQFF. CDR3 bases: TGTGCCAGCAGTTTTCCTAGTAAGCATGAGCAGTTCTTC.